One and the same sample provided the 21 T cell receptor beta chains below, sequenced in a study of T cell responses to AZD1222 COVID-19 vaccine. Here immunoSEQ multiplex PCR was the method, and the copy in TCRdb shows in-frame clones only, minus some. This sample has about 90,000 clones, with 80% to 90% found just once. The input for sequencing was peripheral blood, taken on day 0 of AZD1222 vaccination. These receptors came from an adult in good health.

The chain couples TRBV11-2 to TRBJ1-1; maybe TRBD1 (5 bases). This CDR3 has 15 amino acids. V lost 5 bases and J lost 3, with 16 bases in between. Per germline, CDR1 SGHAT and CDR2 FQNNGV. CDR3 amino acids: CASSPQRGLDTEAFF. The CDR3 bases are TGTGCCAGCAGCCCACAAAGGGGCTTGGACACTGAAGCTTTCTTT.

In nucleotides, the CDR3 is TGCGCCAGCAGCTTGGCCCAGACTGCGGGGACTGAAGCTTTCTTT. Translating it yields CASSLAQTAGTEAFF. The V gene is TRBV5-1, the J gene TRBJ1-1; no firm D call. Germline V lookup: CDR1 SGHRS, CDR2 YFSETQ. The CDR3 is 15 residues long. The V end lost 0 bases, the J end lost 5 bases, and 14 bases lay between the germline ends.

The chain uses TRBV7-3 and TRBJ2-5, with TRBD2 identical over 7 bases. Trimming removed 2 bases from V and 5 bases from J; junction bases left unmatched: 14. The CDR3 extends over 17 amino acids. Per the germline V gene, CDR1 is SGHTA and CDR2 is FQGTGA. The CDR3, as DNA: TGTGCCAGCAGCTTACAGGGTCGTATGACTAGCTGGGAGACCCAGTACTTC. Protein sequence: CASSLQGRMTSWETQYF. The variable domain in full, completed from reference TRBV7-3 and TRBJ2-5, reads GAGVSQTPSNKVTEKGKYVELRCDPISGHTALYWYRQSLGQGPEFLIYFQGTGAADDSGLPNDRFFAVRPEGSVSTLKIQRTERGDSAVYLCASSLQGRMTSWETQYFGPGTRLLVL.

V and J are TRBV5-4 and TRBJ2-5, with 7 bases lining up with TRBD1. This CDR3 has 14 residues. The V segment lost 3 bases and the J segment 1 base; nucleotides outside the gene matches: 3. Germline V lookup: CDR1 SGHNT, CDR2 YYREEE (reference sequence). For the CDR3, the DNA is TGTGCCAGCAGCTCGGGACAGTTCCAAGAGACCCAGTACTTC. Translation: CASSSGQFQETQYF.

Written as DNA, the CDR3 is TGTGCCACCAGCAGAGATCGATCTTCACCCCTCCACTTT. Protein: CATSRDRSSPLHF. This chain links TRBV15 with TRBJ1-6; D uncertain. The CDR3 spans 13 residues. Germline assignment: CDR1 LNHNV and CDR2 YYDKDF (reference sequence). Deletions cut 0 bases from V and 9 bases from J, with 6 bases between.

This CDR3 reads CASSQVDMGLLADTQYF. Written as DNA, the CDR3 is TGCGCCAGCAGCCAAGTAGATATGGGGCTTTTGGCAGATACGCAGTATTTT. The rearrangement links TRBV4-1 to TRBJ2-3, with D maybe TRBD1 (5 bases). CDR1 and CDR2 (germline): MGHRA, YSYEKL. V lost 1 base to trimming and J lost 4 bases, with 18 bases between them. The CDR3 contains 17 residues.

The chain links TRBV2 to TRBJ1-5; TRBD1 matches at 7 bases. The CDR3 spans 14 residues. The V gene's germline CDR1 is SNHLY and CDR2 FYNNEI. Losses at the gene ends were 3 bases for V and 6 bases for J; bases not matched to a gene: 5. This CDR3 reads CASSESGGSQPQHF. The CDR3 DNA is TGTGCCAGCAGTGAGTCAGGGGGGAGTCAGCCCCAGCATTTT.

The chain uses TRBV28 and TRBJ1-2; 8 bases line up with TRBD1. With V trimmed by 3 bases and J by 5 bases, 5 bases remained unmatched. This CDR3 contains 14 residues. Germline CDR1 reads MDHEN; CDR2 reads SYDVKM. The DNA for the CDR3 is TGTGCCAGCAGTTTTGCAGGGGGCGGATATGGCTACACCTTC. This encodes CASSFAGGGYGYTF.

This clone was recorded once. The chain recombines TRBV10-1 with TRBJ2-5, with 11 positions matching TRBD2. This CDR3 is 17 amino acids long. Germline loops: CDR1 WNHNN, CDR2 SYGVQD (reference sequence). Losses at the gene ends were 5 bases for V and 1 base for J; bases not matched to a gene: 9. In DNA, the CDR3 is TGCGCCAGCAGTCTGGAGTGTAGCGGGAGGGCCCAAGAGACCCAGTACTTC. Translation gives CASSLECSGRAQETQYF.

V usage is TRBV7-8 and J usage is TRBJ2-7, with unresolved D. V was clipped by 0 bases and J by 0 bases, with 9 bases between them. The CDR3 is 15 amino acids. CDR1 is SGHVS and CDR2 is FQNEAQ in the germline V gene. The CDR3 region is CASSLAGRTSYEQYF. DNA of the CDR3: TGTGCCAGCAGCTTAGCCGGCCGTACCTCCTACGAGCAGTACTTC.

V and J are TRBV11-1 and TRBJ2-7; no clear D. The V end was cut by 0 bases, the J end by 0 bases, with 9 bases between. Germline V gene sequence: CDR1 SGHAT, CDR2 FQDESV (reference sequence). CDR3 size: 15 residues. The CDR3 sequence: CASSLAGVSSYEQYF. The CDR3 region has the DNA TGTGCCAGCAGCTTAGCGGGTGTTAGCTCCTACGAGCAGTACTTC.

This chain uses TRBV7-2 with TRBJ1-2; 8 nucleotides line up with TRBD1. The length of the CDR3 is 14 residues. V dropped 4 bases and J dropped 2; count of bases not matched to a gene: 3. Germline values: CDR1 SGHTA, CDR2 FQGNSA. The CDR3 sequence is CASSSQGGNYGYTF. The CDR3 DNA is TGTGCCAGCAGCTCACAGGGGGGAAACTATGGCTACACCTTC.

This chain links TRBV25-1 with TRBJ2-7, with 7 bases that match TRBD1. With 2 bases clipped from V and 3 bases from J, the junction kept 7 bases outside the gene matches. The CDR3 has 15 residues. The V gene's germline CDR1 is MGHDK and CDR2 SYGVNS. Here the CDR3 reads CASSEGTVGLYEQYF. The CDR3 nucleotides read TGTGCCAGCAGTGAAGGGACAGTTGGCCTCTACGAGCAGTACTTC.

The gene calls are TRBV19 and TRBJ1-2, with unresolved D. V was trimmed by 1 base and J by 0 bases, leaving 9 bases between them. CDR1 is LNHDA and CDR2 is SQIVND in the germline V gene (reference sequence). This CDR3 comprises 15 residues. The CDR3 here is CASSIGSEANYGYTF. The CDR3 DNA is TGTGCCAGTAGTATAGGGAGTGAAGCTAACTATGGCTACACCTTC.

This clone showed up just a few times. The genes are TRBV7-9 and TRBJ2-1; D is perhaps TRBD2 (6 bases). CDR1 is SEHNR, CDR2 FQNEAQ, per germline (reference sequence). V was clipped by 4 bases and J by 4 bases, with 8 bases between them. CDR3 length: 13 amino acids. In nucleotides, the CDR3 is TGTGCCAGCAGCTCGGGACTTTACAATGAGCAGTTCTTC. It translates to CASSSGLYNEQFF.

The V call is TRBV14, the J call TRBJ1-3; 8 positions match TRBD1. CDR1 and CDR2 (germline): SGHDN, FVKESK. The V and J ends lost 4 bases and 0 bases, in that order; junction bases with no gene match: 5. The length of the CDR3 is 16 residues. CDR3 sequence reads: CASSRQGWDSGNTIYF. CDR3 sequence (DNA): TGTGCCAGCAGCCGACAGGGGTGGGACTCTGGAAACACCATATATTTT.

The gene calls are TRBV11-2 and TRBJ2-5, with 9 bases identical to TRBD1. Looked up from germline, CDR1 is SGHAT and CDR2 is FQNNGV. This CDR3 has 15 residues. The ends lost 5 bases at V and 2 bases at J; junction bases unmatched: 6. In DNA form, the CDR3 reads TGTGCCAGCAGCCAAAACAGGGGGCTACAAGAGACCCAGTACTTC. Encoded protein: CASSQNRGLQETQYF. The variable domain in full, completed from reference TRBV11-2 and TRBJ2-5, reads EAGVAQSPRYKIIEKRQSVAFWCNPISGHATLYWYQQILGQGPKLLIQFQNNGVVDDSQLPKDRFSAERLKGVDSTLKIQPAKLEDSAVYLCASSQNRGLQETQYFGPGTRLLVL.

V and J are TRBV6-2 or TRBV6-3 and TRBJ1-6; no clear D gene. Trimming shortened V by 0 bases and J by 5 bases, and 5 bases separated the two germline ends. The V gene's germline CDR1 is MNHEY and CDR2 SVGEGT. This CDR3 contains 14 residues. CDR3 in amino acids: CASSYSPDNSPLHF. CDR3 sequence (DNA): TGTGCCAGCAGTTACTCGCCAGATAATTCACCCCTCCACTTT.

V and J are TRBV5-4 and TRBJ2-7, with 15 bases matching TRBD2. Germline trimming cut 4 bases from V and 3 bases from J; bases unmatched to any gene: 2. There are 15 residues in the CDR3. The germline gives CDR1 SGHNT, CDR2 YYREEE (reference sequence). CDR3 region: CASSPGLAGGYEQYF. The CDR3 DNA reads TGTGCCAGCAGCCCGGGACTAGCGGGAGGCTACGAGCAGTACTTC. Together with reference TRBV5-4 and TRBJ2-7, the CDR3 gives the full variable domain: ETGVTQSPTHLIKTRGQQVTLRCSSQSGHNTVSWYQQALGQGPQFIFQYYREEENGRGNFPPRFSGLQFPNYSSELNVNALELDDSALYLCASSPGLAGGYEQYFGPGTRLTVT.

The chain couples TRBV5-1 to TRBJ1-5; 8 nucleotides agree with TRBD1. The germline V gene has CDR1 SGHRS and CDR2 YFSETQ. V trimming: 4 bases; J trimming: 5 bases; junction bases outside the gene matches: 8. This CDR3 spans 15 amino acids. Here the CDR3 reads CASSLPDRGDQPQHF. The CDR3 DNA reads TGCGCCAGCAGCCTCCCCGACAGGGGAGATCAGCCCCAGCATTTT.

This chain uses TRBV4-1 with TRBJ2-1, with 14 bases that match TRBD2. J was trimmed by 10 bases and V by 4 bases; bases with no gene match: 6. The germline V gene has CDR1 MGHRA and CDR2 YSYEKL. The CDR3 covers 15 residues. In DNA form, the CDR3 reads TGCGCCAGCAGCCCGACTAGCGGGAGGGCCGACGAGCAGTTCTTC. This sequence encodes CASSPTSGRADEQFF.